The rows below give T cell receptor beta chains drawn from one sample of a study of blood T cell repertoires in COVID-19. The data were produced by immunoSEQ multiplex PCR, yet TCRdb's version contains in-frame clones alone and is incomplete. The table records about 300,000 clones, roughly 88% of them present only once. The sequencing sample was made of peripheral blood. Receptors were obtained from a woman aged 30 to 39 who had recovered from COVID-19. Each CDR3 is given without its conserved first and last residue. Each record gives: V gene, J gene, CDR3 protein.

v_gene: TRBV5-6; j_gene: TRBJ2-1; CDR3aa: ASSSGLAGGNNEQF
v_gene: TRBV6-1; j_gene: TRBJ1-2; CDR3aa: ASSEGQSYGYT
v_gene: TRBV5-1; j_gene: TRBJ2-5; CDR3aa: ASSLEGTGETQY
v_gene: TRBV29-1; j_gene: TRBJ2-2; CDR3aa: SVTRQGTNTGELF
v_gene: TRBV3-1/TRBV3-2; j_gene: TRBJ2-1; CDR3aa: ASSQADRGLTYNEQF
v_gene: TRBV19; j_gene: TRBJ1-5; CDR3aa: ASSISFRGQPQH
v_gene: TRBV6-5; j_gene: TRBJ1-1; CDR3aa: ASSPLPGGNTEAF
v_gene: TRBV18; j_gene: TRBJ2-5; CDR3aa: ASSPREYQETQY
v_gene: TRBV12-3/TRBV12-4; j_gene: TRBJ2-1; CDR3aa: ASRTGGRYEQF
v_gene: TRBV7-2; j_gene: TRBJ2-2; CDR3aa: ASSLQLGGTTGELF
v_gene: TRBV7-2; j_gene: TRBJ2-7; CDR3aa: ASTSGTGAYEQY
v_gene: TRBV9; j_gene: TRBJ2-1; CDR3aa: ASSIRQGYSYNEQF
v_gene: TRBV27; j_gene: TRBJ1-2; CDR3aa: ASSLLGDRSYGYT
v_gene: TRBV19; j_gene: TRBJ1-2; CDR3aa: ASSIDVGAGYGYT
v_gene: TRBV11-3; j_gene: TRBJ2-7; CDR3aa: ASSPPGHPYEQY
v_gene: TRBV4-2; j_gene: TRBJ2-5; CDR3aa: ASSQEGRGGETQY
v_gene: TRBV4-3; j_gene: TRBJ2-7; CDR3aa: ASSQLPRQGVTYEQY
v_gene: TRBV7-3; j_gene: TRBJ1-2; CDR3aa: ASSSNGPGGNNGYT
v_gene: TRBV28; j_gene: TRBJ1-1; CDR3aa: ASSHRRVFNTEAF
v_gene: TRBV7-2; j_gene: TRBJ1-2; CDR3aa: ASSWDRGSYGYT